A single sample gave rise to the 29 T cell receptor beta chains below, sequenced in a study of blood T cell repertoires in COVID-19. TCRdb's copy holds only in-frame clones and misses some; the assay was immunoSEQ multiplex PCR. Of about 330,000 clones in the sample, 92% were seen once. Sequenced sample: PBMCs or T cells enriched from blood (not recorded which). The receptors here all came from a woman under 40 who had recovered from COVID-19.

This chain uses TRBV7-2 with TRBJ1-1, with 8 positions matching TRBD1. Germline V gives CDR1 SGHTA, CDR2 FQGNSA. The CDR3 runs 14 residues. Trimming removed 3 bases from V and 6 bases from J; junction bases left unmatched: 6. CDR3 protein: CASSFMDRVAEAFF. The CDR3 coding sequence is TGTGCCAGCAGCTTCATGGACAGGGTGGCTGAAGCTTTCTTT.

The chain employs TRBV28 and TRBJ1-3, with a tentative D call TRBD1 (6 bases). This CDR3 is 14 amino acids long. V lost 7 bases, J lost 3 bases, and 13 bases lay in between. The germline CDR1 and CDR2 sequences are MDHEN and SYDVKM. CDR3 DNA: TGTGCCAGCACCTCCGGGACACTTGGAAACACCATATATTTT. It codes for CASTSGTLGNTIYF.

The chain is built from TRBV6-2 or TRBV6-3 and TRBJ1-1; D uncertain. The CDR3 length is 14 residues. Trimming pared 3 bases from V and 2 bases from J, leaving 10 bases between. CDR1 is MNHEY and CDR2 is SVGEGT in the germline V gene. The CDR3 here is CASSYEGVNTEAFF. The CDR3 bases are TGTGCCAGCAGTTATGAGGGCGTAAACACTGAAGCTTTCTTT.

This chain connects TRBV28 to TRBJ2-3; 7 bases match TRBD1. Germline CDR1 MDHEN, CDR2 SYDVKM. The trim removed 4 bases at V and 2 bases at J, leaving 6 bases unmatched. CDR3 size: 15 residues. The CDR3 bases are TGTGCCAGCAGTTCCTTACAGGGGACCACAGATACGCAGTATTTT. It yields the protein CASSSLQGTTDTQYF.

The chain is built from TRBV11-1 and TRBJ1-1; D ambiguous. This CDR3 comprises 15 residues. CDR1 SGHAT and CDR2 FQDESV come from the germline V gene (reference sequence). Trimming removed 5 bases from V and 3 bases from J, with 16 bases in between. CDR3 in DNA: TGTGCCAGCAGCCCCCGTCCCCCTCGGGACACTGAAGCTTTCTTT. Encoded protein: CASSPRPPRDTEAFF.

The J gene is TRBJ2-5, the V gene TRBV9; a possible D gene is TRBD2 (5 bases). Germline V CDR1 and CDR2: SGDLS, YYNGEE. The length of the CDR3 is 15 residues. V was pared by 0 bases and J by 0 bases, with 9 bases between. Written as DNA, the CDR3 is TGTGCCAGCAGCGTAGATGGCGGGTACCAAGAGACCCAGTACTTC. This gives the protein CASSVDGGYQETQYF.

The chain is built from TRBV6-2 or TRBV6-3 and TRBJ1-2, with D possibly matching TRBD1 (5 bases). Germline CDR1 is MNHEY and CDR2 is SVGEGT. V was trimmed by 0 bases and J by 7 bases, leaving 15 bases between them. The CDR3 has 15 amino acids. The CDR3 nucleotides read TGTGCCAGCAGTTACTCGGGCTACGGGGGAAGTGGCTACACCTTC. Protein: CASSYSGYGGSGYTF.

The chain combines TRBV15 with TRBJ2-5, with D tentatively TRBD2 (5 bases). Germline loops: CDR1 LNHNV, CDR2 YYDKDF (reference sequence). The CDR3 has 15 residues. The ends were cut back, 1 base at V and 3 bases at J, with 12 bases in the middle. CDR3 DNA sequence: TGTGCCACCAGCAGAGGTTCACGAGCGGAAGAGACCCAGTACTTC. Translated: CATSRGSRAEETQYF.

CDR3 bases: TGTGCCAGCAGCGTCGGGGGGCGAACAGATACGCAGTATTTT. Its translation: CASSVGGRTDTQYF. The chain uses TRBV9 and TRBJ2-3; D may be TRBD2 (7 bases). The CDR3 loop spans 14 amino acids. Germline values: CDR1 SGDLS, CDR2 YYNGEE. Trimming removed 2 bases at V and 3 bases at J, with 10 bases between. The variable domain in full, with the rest retrieved from reference TRBV9 and TRBJ2-3, is DSGVTQTPKHLITATGQRVTLRCSPRSGDLSVYWYQQSLDQGLQFLIQYYNGEERAKGNILERFSAQQFPDLHSELNLSSLELGDSALYFCASSVGGRTDTQYFGPGTRLTVL.

This clone was recorded once. The chain joins TRBV29-1 to TRBJ2-7; TRBD2 matches at 7 bases. Trimming at V came to 4 bases and at J to 7 bases, leaving 10 bases not matched to a gene. Germline V gives CDR1 SQVTM, CDR2 ANQGSEA. This CDR3 is 13 amino acids long. The CDR3 nucleotides are TGCAGCGTTGTGATAGCGGGCGGTATTGAGCAGTACTTC. Translation gives CSVVIAGGIEQYF.

The genes are TRBV28 and TRBJ1-5, with 9 nucleotides matching TRBD1. The CDR3 runs 16 residues. CDR1 is MDHEN, CDR2 SYDVKM, per germline. The ends lost 2 bases at V and 4 bases at J; junction bases unmatched: 6. CDR3 sequence reads: CASSLVGQGRNQPQHF. CDR3 DNA: TGTGCCAGCAGTTTAGTCGGACAGGGGAGAAATCAGCCCCAGCATTTT. Variable domain in full (rest from reference TRBV28 and TRBJ1-5): DVKVTQSSRYLVKRTGEKVFLECVQDMDHENMFWYRQDPGLGLRLIYFSYDVKMKEKGDIPEGYSVSREKKERFSLILESASTNQTSMYLCASSLVGQGRNQPQHFGDGTRLSIL.

V and J are TRBV7-2 and TRBJ1-4, with 7 bases matching TRBD1. This CDR3 contains 15 residues. V shed 3 bases and J 2 bases; nucleotides not matched to a gene: 3. Germline CDR1 and CDR2: SGHTA and FQGNSA. This CDR3 reads CASSFVTGTNEKLFF. In nucleotides, the CDR3 is TGTGCCAGCAGCTTCGTGACAGGGACTAATGAAAAACTGTTTTTT.

J is TRBJ2-1 and V is TRBV18; D not resolved. V was clipped by 2 bases and J by 9 bases, with 14 bases between them. The length of the CDR3 is 14 residues. Germline loops: CDR1 KGHSH, CDR2 LQKENI. The CDR3 loop is CASSPGQLYGEQFF. For the CDR3, the DNA is TGTGCCAGCTCACCAGGGCAGCTGTATGGTGAGCAGTTCTTC.

The chain uses TRBV19 and TRBJ1-1; maybe TRBD1 (5 bases). The V end was cut by 5 bases, the J end by 11 bases, with 15 bases between. This CDR3 comprises 12 residues. Germline CDR1 reads LNHDA; CDR2 reads SQIVND (reference sequence). CDR3 sequence: CASSSPRVEAFF. The CDR3 region has the DNA TGTGCCAGTAGTTCTCCCAGGGTTGAGGCTTTCTTT. Full variable domain (missing parts from reference TRBV19 and TRBJ1-1): DGGITQSPKYLFRKEGQNVTLSCEQNLNHDAMYWYRQDPGQGLRLIYYSQIVNDFQKGDIAEGYSVSREKKESFPLTVTSAQKNPTAFYLCASSSPRVEAFFGQGTRLTVV.

The V gene is TRBV19, the J gene TRBJ1-3; 7 bases fit TRBD1. Unmatched junction bases numbered 0, after V lost 2 bases and J lost 2 bases. In germline, CDR1 is LNHDA, CDR2 SQIVND (reference sequence). This CDR3 has 14 amino acids. The CDR3 nucleotides read TGTGCCAGTAGTATAAGGGGGCCTGGAAACACCATATATTTT. This translates into CASSIRGPGNTIYF.

The chain couples TRBV5-4 to TRBJ2-2; 9 bases line up with TRBD1. Germline CDR1 SGHNT, CDR2 YYREEE (reference sequence). J gave up 7 bases and V 4 bases, and 5 bases lay outside the gene matches. CDR3 length: 14 residues. In DNA, the CDR3 is TGTGCCAGCAGCCGGACAGGGGTTGACGGGGAGCTGTTTTTT. This codes for CASSRTGVDGELFF.

The chain recombines TRBV9 with TRBJ1-1, with D perhaps matching TRBD1 (6 bases). V lost 4 bases, J lost 1 base, and 11 bases lay in between. Germline assignment: CDR1 SGDLS and CDR2 YYNGEE. CDR3 length: 14 residues. CDR3 loop: CASSFLGGNTEAFF. In nucleotides, the CDR3 is TGTGCCAGCAGCTTTCTAGGGGGGAACACTGAAGCTTTCTTT.

V is TRBV7-2 and J is TRBJ2-7; no clear D gene. This CDR3 region has 14 residues. Per germline, CDR1 SGHTA and CDR2 FQGNSA. V shed 2 bases and J shed 3 bases, with 11 bases lying between them. CDR3 nucleotides: TGTGCCAGCAGCTTATACGGGTCCAACTACGAGCAGTACTTC. Protein sequence: CASSLYGSNYEQYF. Variable domain in full (rest from reference TRBV7-2 and TRBJ2-7): GAGVSQSPSNKVTEKGKDVELRCDPISGHTALYWYRQSLGQGLEFLIYFQGNSAPDKSGLPSDRFSAERTGGSVSTLTIQRTQQEDSAVYLCASSLYGSNYEQYFGPGTRLTVT.

In its sample, this clone was seen once. The chain combines TRBV20-1 with TRBJ2-1, with 7 bases aligning to TRBD1. Looked up from germline, CDR1 is DFQATT and CDR2 is SNEGSKA (reference sequence). V lost 3 bases, J lost 4 bases, and 18 bases stayed unmatched. The CDR3 covers 18 residues. For the CDR3, the DNA is TGCAGTGCTAGTCCACGGTGGAGAGACAGGGACCCTTACAATGAGCAGTTCTTC. Encoded protein: CSASPRWRDRDPYNEQFF.

The J gene is TRBJ2-1, the V gene TRBV7-2, with TRBD2 identical over 7 bases. Germline CDR1 reads SGHTA; CDR2 reads FQGNSA. Unmatched junction bases numbered 16, after V lost 2 bases and J lost 12 bases. CDR3 size: 16 residues. CDR3 protein: CASSLSPGLGETAQFF. In nucleotides, the CDR3 is TGTGCCAGCAGCTTAAGTCCAGGACTAGGCGAGACGGCGCAGTTCTTC.

The chain links TRBV28 to TRBJ1-3; a weak D match, TRBD1 (6 bases). The germline gives CDR1 MDHEN, CDR2 SYDVKM. The V gene lost 7 bases and the J gene lost 2 bases, with 12 bases spanning the gap. This CDR3 comprises 14 residues. Here the CDR3 DNA reads TGTGCCAGCACCCCGAACAGGGCTGGAAACACCATATATTTT. Its translation is CASTPNRAGNTIYF.

This rearrangement joins TRBV19 to TRBJ1-4, with D perhaps TRBD1 (6 bases). The germline V gene has CDR1 LNHDA and CDR2 SQIVND (reference sequence). Deletions cut 3 bases from V and 3 bases from J, with 8 bases between. This CDR3 has 14 residues. The CDR3 DNA sequence: TGTGCCAGTAGTATCCAGGGGTCTAATGAAAAACTGTTTTTT. Translated, it gives CASSIQGSNEKLFF.

The chain links TRBV5-6 to TRBJ1-5, with D tentatively TRBD1 (5 bases). The CDR3 covers 16 residues. The V gene lost 0 bases and the J gene lost 4 bases, with 14 bases spanning the gap. In germline, CDR1 is SGHDT, CDR2 YYEEEE. The CDR3 DNA reads as TGTGCCAGCAGCTTGGGCCGCAGGGTGTTAAATCAGCCCCAGCATTTT. This sequence encodes CASSLGRRVLNQPQHF.

The rearrangement links TRBV7-2 to TRBJ2-5; D perhaps matches TRBD1 (6 bases). This CDR3 comprises 15 residues. Germline CDR1 is SGHTA and CDR2 is FQGNSA. V lost 1 base and J 4 bases, leaving 13 bases between the germline ends. CDR3 region: CASSLDRARIETQYF. CDR3 nucleotide sequence: TGTGCCAGCAGCTTAGACAGGGCCCGAATAGAGACCCAGTACTTC. Variable domain in full (rest from reference TRBV7-2 and TRBJ2-5): GAGVSQSPSNKVTEKGKDVELRCDPISGHTALYWYRQSLGQGLEFLIYFQGNSAPDKSGLPSDRFSAERTGGSVSTLTIQRTQQEDSAVYLCASSLDRARIETQYFGPGTRLLVL.

CDR3 residues: CASSYETSGSDEQFF. As DNA, the CDR3 is TGTGCCAGCAGTTACGAGACTAGCGGGAGTGATGAGCAGTTCTTC. V is TRBV6-2 or TRBV6-3 and J is TRBJ2-1, with 12 bases lining up with TRBD2. V shed 2 bases, J shed 8 bases, and the junction held 4 bases outside the gene matches. This CDR3 has 15 amino acids. Germline CDR1 is MNHEY and CDR2 is SVGEGT.

The rearrangement links TRBV11-3 to TRBJ2-7; TRBD1 aligns across 8 bases. Germline V gene lookup returns CDR1 SGHNT and CDR2 YENEEA. The CDR3 is 14 residues long. Germline trimming cut 5 bases from V and 5 bases from J; bases unmatched to any gene: 8. The CDR3 reads CASSLRQGAHEQYF. The CDR3 nucleotides read TGTGCCAGCAGCCTGAGGCAGGGGGCCCACGAGCAGTACTTC.

The J gene is TRBJ1-1, the V gene TRBV14; D not resolved. Germline lookup yields CDR1 SGHDN and CDR2 FVKESK. This CDR3 has 13 residues. The V end lost 1 base, the J end lost 7 bases, and 10 bases lay between the germline ends. The CDR3 protein is CASSQGHRGEAFF. The CDR3 DNA reads TGTGCCAGCAGCCAAGGTCATCGAGGTGAAGCTTTCTTT.

The chain combines TRBV18 with TRBJ2-3, with TRBD2 matching 10 bases. CDR3 size: 18 residues. Germline CDR1 is KGHSH and CDR2 is LQKENI. Losses at the gene ends were 4 bases for V and 2 bases for J; bases not matched to a gene: 12. In DNA, the CDR3 is TGTGCCAGCTCACAGTCCCAAGCGGGGGGGCCAAACACAGATACGCAGTATTTT. Translation: CASSQSQAGGPNTDTQYF.

CDR3 DNA: TGTGCCAGCAGTTGGGACTACCAAGAGACCCAGTACTTC. It translates to CASSWDYQETQYF. J is TRBJ2-5 and V is TRBV7-2; tentatively, D is TRBD2 (6 bases). Trimming shortened V by 6 bases and J by 0 bases, and 8 bases separated the two germline ends. Germline values: CDR1 SGHTA, CDR2 FQGNSA. The CDR3 runs 13 residues.